Sequencing of this T cell receptor beta chain was carried out in a study of blood T cell repertoires in COVID-19. Study context: Collection of acute and convalescent COVID-19 samples took place in the United States, Italy and Spain. PBMCs, B-cell-depleted T cells, or T cells were the source of the cDNA or gDNA that made up the material.

Authors' analysis steps: Estimates of nucleated cell counts were drawn from the amplification of reference gene primers. Data came from immunoSEQ multiplex PCR; TCRdb stores just in-frame clones and leaves some out. V and J calls and clone size are as listed in that table; D and trimming were resolved from the DNA. The sample holds over 150,000 clones, around 83% seen once. Unmatched junction bases numbered 13, after V lost 3 bases and J lost 5 bases. The CDR3 sequence is 16 residues long. CDR1 is SNHLY, CDR2 FYNNEI, per germline. This chain links TRBV2 with TRBJ2-7, with 7 bases lining up with TRBD1. The sequence derives from a human donor in a cohort sampled during active COVID-19. The sample comprised peripheral blood. The CDR3 bases are TGTGCCAGCAGTGAGCCCCGACAGGGAGAACACCACGAGCAGTACTTC. This encodes CASSEPRQGEHHEQYF.